This record covers a single T cell receptor (beta chain). Trimming at V came to 4 bases and at J to 6 bases, leaving 11 bases not matched to a gene. The germline gives CDR1 SGHNT, CDR2 YYREEE (reference sequence). This CDR3 is built from 15 residues. In Seattle, patients joined the study during active infection and were tracked longitudinally. How the authors handled the data: Amplification with reference gene primers provided the estimates of nucleated cell counts. TCRdb keeps only in-frame clones here, not all; method: immunoSEQ multiplex PCR. That table is the source of V, J and clone size, and D and trimming were worked out from the DNA. The sample consists of nearly 300,000 clones, about 81% of them appearing once. These data are taken from a study of blood T cell repertoires in COVID-19. Across the study: COVID-19 samples from acute and convalescent phases originated in the United States, Italy and Spain.

The TCR was taken from a human donor with COVID-19, enrolled during active disease. The donor label of this sample is uncertain. The chain uses TRBV5-4 and TRBJ1-1, with TRBD1 matching 8 bases. The sample taken for sequencing was peripheral blood. The CDR3 spells CASSRQTGEGAEAFF. CDR3 bases: TGTGCCAGCAGCCGACAGACAGGGGAAGGAGCTGAAGCTTTCTTT. Looking up the rest from reference TRBV5-4 and TRBJ1-1 gives the full variable domain: ETGVTQSPTHLIKTRGQQVTLRCSSQSGHNTVSWYQQALGQGPQFIFQYYREEENGRGNFPPRFSGLQFPNYSSELNVNALELDDSALYLCASSRQTGEGAEAFFGQGTRLTVV.